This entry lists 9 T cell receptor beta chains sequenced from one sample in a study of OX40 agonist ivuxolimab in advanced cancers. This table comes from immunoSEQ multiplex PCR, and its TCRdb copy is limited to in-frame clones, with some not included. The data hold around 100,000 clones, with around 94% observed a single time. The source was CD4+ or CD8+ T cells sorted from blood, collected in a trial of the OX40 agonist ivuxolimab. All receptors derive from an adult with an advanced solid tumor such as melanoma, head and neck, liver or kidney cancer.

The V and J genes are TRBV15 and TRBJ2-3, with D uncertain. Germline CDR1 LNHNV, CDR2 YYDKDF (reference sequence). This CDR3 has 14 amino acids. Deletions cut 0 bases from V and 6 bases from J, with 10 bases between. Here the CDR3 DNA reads TGTGCCACCAGCAGAGATAAACTTGCTGATACGCAGTATTTT. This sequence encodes CATSRDKLADTQYF. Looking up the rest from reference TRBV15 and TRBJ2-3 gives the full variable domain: DAMVIQNPRYQVTQFGKPVTLSCSQTLNHNVMYWYQQKSSQAPKLLFHYYDKDFNNEADTPDNFQSRRPNTSFCFLDIRSPGLGDTAMYLCATSRDKLADTQYFGPGTRLTVL.

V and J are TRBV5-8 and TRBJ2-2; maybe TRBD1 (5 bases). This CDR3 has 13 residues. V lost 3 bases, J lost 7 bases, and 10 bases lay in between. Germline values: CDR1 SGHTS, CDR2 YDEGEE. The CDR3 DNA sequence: TGTGCCAGCAGCTGGGGCCCCAGCGGGGAGCTGTTTTTT. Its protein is CASSWGPSGELFF.

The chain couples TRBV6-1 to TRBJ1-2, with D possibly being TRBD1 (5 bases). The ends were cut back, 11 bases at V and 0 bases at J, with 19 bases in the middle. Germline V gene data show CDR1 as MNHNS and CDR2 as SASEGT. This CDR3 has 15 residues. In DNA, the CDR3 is TGTGCCGCAACCCCGCAGGGCACGGCTAACTATGGCTACACCTTC. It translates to CAATPQGTANYGYTF.

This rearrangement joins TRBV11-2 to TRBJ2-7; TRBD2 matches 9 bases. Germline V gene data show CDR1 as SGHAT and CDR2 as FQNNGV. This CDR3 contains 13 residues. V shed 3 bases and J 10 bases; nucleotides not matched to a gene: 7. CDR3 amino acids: CASSFQAGGEQYV. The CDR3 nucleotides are TGTGCCAGCAGCTTTCAAGCGGGAGGAGAACAGTACGTC.

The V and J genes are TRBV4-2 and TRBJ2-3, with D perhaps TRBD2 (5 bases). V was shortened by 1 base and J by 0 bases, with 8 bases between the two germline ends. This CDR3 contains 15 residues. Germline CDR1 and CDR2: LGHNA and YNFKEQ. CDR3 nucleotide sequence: TGTGCCAGCAGCCAAGGGACTTTTAGCACAGATACGCAGTATTTT. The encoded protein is CASSQGTFSTDTQYF.

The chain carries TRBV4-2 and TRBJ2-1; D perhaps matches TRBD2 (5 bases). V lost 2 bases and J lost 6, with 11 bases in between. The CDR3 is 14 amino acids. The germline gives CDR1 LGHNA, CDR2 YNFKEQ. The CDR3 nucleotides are TGTGCCAGCAGCCAATCACTAGGTAGCAATGAGCAGTTCTTC. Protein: CASSQSLGSNEQFF.

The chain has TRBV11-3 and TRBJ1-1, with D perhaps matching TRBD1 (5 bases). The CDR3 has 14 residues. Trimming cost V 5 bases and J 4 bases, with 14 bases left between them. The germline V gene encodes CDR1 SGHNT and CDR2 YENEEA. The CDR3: CASSAQGFVTEAFF. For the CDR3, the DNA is TGTGCCAGCAGCGCGCAGGGATTTGTCACTGAAGCTTTCTTT.

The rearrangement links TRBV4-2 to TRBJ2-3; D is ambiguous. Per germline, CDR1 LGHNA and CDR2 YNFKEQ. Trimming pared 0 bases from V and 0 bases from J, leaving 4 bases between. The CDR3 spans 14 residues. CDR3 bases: TGTGCCAGCAGCCAAGATCTGAGCACAGATACGCAGTATTTT. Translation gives CASSQDLSTDTQYF.

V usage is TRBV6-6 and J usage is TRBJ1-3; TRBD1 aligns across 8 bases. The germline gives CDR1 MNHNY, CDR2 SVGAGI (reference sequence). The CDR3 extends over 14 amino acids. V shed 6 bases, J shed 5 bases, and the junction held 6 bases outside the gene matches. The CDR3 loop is CASRPTGGRNTIYF. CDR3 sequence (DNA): TGTGCCAGCAGGCCTACAGGGGGGAGAAACACCATATATTTT.